The entry below describes one T cell receptor beta chain. The V end was cut by 0 bases, the J end by 4 bases, with 9 bases between. This CDR3 is built from 14 residues. CDR1 and CDR2 from the germline V gene are MGHRA and YSYEKL. Some clones are missing from TCRdb's copy, which holds only in-frame ones; the method was immunoSEQ multiplex PCR. The table has hundreds of thousands of clones, roughly 89% seen once. This sample stems from a study of blood T cell repertoires in COVID-19. The gene calls are TRBV4-1 and TRBJ2-5; D may be TRBD2 (5 bases). Sequenced input: peripheral blood. The receptor was isolated from a woman aged 25 to 39 with active or convalescent COVID-19. The CDR3 DNA reads TGCGCCAGCAGCCAAGATGCCAGCGGAGAGACCCAGTACTTC. Its protein product is CASSQDASGETQYF.